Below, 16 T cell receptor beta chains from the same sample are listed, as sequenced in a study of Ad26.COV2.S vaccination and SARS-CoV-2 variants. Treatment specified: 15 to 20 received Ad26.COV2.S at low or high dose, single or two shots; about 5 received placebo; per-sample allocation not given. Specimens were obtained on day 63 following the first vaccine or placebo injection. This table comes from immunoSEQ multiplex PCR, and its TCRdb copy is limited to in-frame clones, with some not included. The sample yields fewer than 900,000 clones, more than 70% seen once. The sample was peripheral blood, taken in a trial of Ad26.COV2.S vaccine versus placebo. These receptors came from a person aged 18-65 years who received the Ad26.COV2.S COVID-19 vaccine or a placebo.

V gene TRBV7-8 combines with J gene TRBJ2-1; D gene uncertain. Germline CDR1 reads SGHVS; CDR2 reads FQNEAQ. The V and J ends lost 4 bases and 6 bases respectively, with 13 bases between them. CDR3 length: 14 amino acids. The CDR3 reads CASSWSPSSNEQFF. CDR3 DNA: TGTGCCAGCAGCTGGAGCCCAAGCTCCAATGAGCAGTTCTTC.

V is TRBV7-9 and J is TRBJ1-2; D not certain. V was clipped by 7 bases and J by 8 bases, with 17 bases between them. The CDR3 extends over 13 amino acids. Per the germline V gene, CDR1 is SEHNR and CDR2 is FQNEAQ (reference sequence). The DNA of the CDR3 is TGTGCCAGCACCATGGGCATTGGTCGGGGCTACACCTTC. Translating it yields CASTMGIGRGYTF.

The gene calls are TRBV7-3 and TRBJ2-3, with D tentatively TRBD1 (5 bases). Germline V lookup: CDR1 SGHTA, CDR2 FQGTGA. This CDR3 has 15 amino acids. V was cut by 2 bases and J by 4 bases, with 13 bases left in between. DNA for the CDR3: TGTGCCAGCAGCTTACGGACATCGGCCCCAGATACGCAGTATTTT. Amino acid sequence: CASSLRTSAPDTQYF.

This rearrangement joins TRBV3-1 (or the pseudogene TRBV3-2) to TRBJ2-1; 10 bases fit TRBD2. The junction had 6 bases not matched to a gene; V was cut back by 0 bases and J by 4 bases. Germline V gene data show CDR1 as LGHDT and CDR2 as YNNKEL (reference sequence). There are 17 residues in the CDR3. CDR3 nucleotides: TGTGCCAGCAGCCAAGACGTTTTTAGCGGGAGGTACAATGAGCAGTTCTTC. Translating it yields CASSQDVFSGRYNEQFF.

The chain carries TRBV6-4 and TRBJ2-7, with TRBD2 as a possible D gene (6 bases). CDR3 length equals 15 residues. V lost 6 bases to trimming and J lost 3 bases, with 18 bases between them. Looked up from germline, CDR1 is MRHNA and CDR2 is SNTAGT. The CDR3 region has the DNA TGTGCCAGCAGCCAACCAGGACTATTCAGCTACGAGCAGTACTTC. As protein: CASSQPGLFSYEQYF.

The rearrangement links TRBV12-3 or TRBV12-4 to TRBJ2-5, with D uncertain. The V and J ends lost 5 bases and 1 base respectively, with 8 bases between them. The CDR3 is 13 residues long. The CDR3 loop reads CASSPTVQETQYF. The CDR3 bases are TGTGCCAGCAGTCCGACGGTCCAAGAGACCCAGTACTTC.

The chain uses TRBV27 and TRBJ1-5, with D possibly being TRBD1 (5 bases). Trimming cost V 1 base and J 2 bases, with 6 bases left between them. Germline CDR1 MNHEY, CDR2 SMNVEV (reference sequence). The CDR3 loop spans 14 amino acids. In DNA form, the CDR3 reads TGTGCCAGCAGTTTATGGGGCCGCAATCAGCCCCAGCATTTT. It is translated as CASSLWGRNQPQHF.

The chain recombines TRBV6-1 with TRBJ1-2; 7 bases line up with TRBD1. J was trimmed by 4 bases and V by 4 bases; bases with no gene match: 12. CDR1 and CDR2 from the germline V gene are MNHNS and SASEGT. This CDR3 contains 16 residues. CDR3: CASSVVPWDSLYGYTF. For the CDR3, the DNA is TGTGCCAGCAGTGTTGTACCGTGGGACAGTCTCTATGGCTACACCTTC.

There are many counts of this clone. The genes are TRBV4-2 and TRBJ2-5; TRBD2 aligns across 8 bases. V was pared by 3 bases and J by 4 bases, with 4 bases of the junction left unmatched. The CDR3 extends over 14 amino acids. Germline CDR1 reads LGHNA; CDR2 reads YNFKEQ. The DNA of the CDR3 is TGTGCCAGCAGCCAGGGACTAGAGGGAGAGACCCAGTACTTC. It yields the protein CASSQGLEGETQYF.

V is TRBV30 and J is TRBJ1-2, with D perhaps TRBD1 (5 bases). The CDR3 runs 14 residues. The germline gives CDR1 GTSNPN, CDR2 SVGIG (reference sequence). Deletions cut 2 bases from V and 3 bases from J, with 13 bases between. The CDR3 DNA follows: TGTGCCTGGAGTATGGGGGTCCCCTACTATGGCTACACCTTC. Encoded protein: CAWSMGVPYYGYTF.

CDR3 DNA sequence: TGTGCCAGCAGTTACCGACAGGGGAGCTCCTACGAGCAGTACTTC. It is translated as CASSYRQGSSYEQYF. V and J are TRBV27 and TRBJ2-7; the match to TRBD1 covers 8 bases. The CDR3 is 15 amino acids. Losses at the gene ends were 4 bases for V and 0 bases for J; bases not matched to a gene: 5. CDR1 and CDR2 (germline): MNHEY, SMNVEV (reference sequence).

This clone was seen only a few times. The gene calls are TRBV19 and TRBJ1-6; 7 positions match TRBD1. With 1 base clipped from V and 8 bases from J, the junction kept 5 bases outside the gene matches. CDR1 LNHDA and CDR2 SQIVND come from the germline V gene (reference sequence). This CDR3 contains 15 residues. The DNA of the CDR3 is TGTGCCAGTAGTATAGGGTCGGGACAGTATTCACCCCTCCACTTT. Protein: CASSIGSGQYSPLHF. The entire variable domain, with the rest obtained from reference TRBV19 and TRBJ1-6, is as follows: DGGITQSPKYLFRKEGQNVTLSCEQNLNHDAMYWYRQDPGQGLRLIYYSQIVNDFQKGDIAEGYSVSREKKESFPLTVTSAQKNPTAFYLCASSIGSGQYSPLHFGNGTRLTVT.

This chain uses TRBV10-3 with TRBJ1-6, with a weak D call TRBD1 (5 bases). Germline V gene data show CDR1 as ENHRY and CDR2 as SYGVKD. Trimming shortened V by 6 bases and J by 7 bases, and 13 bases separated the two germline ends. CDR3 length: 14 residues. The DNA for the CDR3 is TGTGCCATCAGGGGGCTGGGGGAGAATTCACCCCTCCACTTT. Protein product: CAIRGLGENSPLHF.

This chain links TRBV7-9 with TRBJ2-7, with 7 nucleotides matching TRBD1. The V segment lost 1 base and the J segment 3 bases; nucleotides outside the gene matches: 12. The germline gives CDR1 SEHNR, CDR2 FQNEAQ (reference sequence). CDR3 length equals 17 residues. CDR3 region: CASSLGLSNDRDYEQYF. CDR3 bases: TGTGCCAGCAGCTTAGGATTGTCCAACGACAGGGACTACGAGCAGTACTTC.

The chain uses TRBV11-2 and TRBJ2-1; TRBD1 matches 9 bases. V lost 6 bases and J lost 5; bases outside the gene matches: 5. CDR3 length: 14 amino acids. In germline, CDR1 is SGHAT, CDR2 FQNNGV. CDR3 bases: TGTGCCAGCAGTTTACAGGGGGCCAACAATGAGCAGTTCTTC. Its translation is CASSLQGANNEQFF.

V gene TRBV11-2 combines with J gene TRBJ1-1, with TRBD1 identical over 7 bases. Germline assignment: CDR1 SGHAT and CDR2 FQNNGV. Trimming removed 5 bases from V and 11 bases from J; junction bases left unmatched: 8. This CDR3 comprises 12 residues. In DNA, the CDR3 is TGTGCCAGCAGCCGGGCGACAGGGAGGGCTTTCTTT. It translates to CASSRATGRAFF.